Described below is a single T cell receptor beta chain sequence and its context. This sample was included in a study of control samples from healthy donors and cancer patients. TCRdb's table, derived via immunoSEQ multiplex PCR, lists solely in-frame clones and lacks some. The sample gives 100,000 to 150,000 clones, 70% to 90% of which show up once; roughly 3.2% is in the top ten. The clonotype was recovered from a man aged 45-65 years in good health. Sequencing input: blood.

The CDR3 coding sequence is TGTGCCAGCAGCTTGAGTGTGAGGTCGGGGGGCCAAGAGACCCAGTACTTC. Translation gives CASSLSVRSGGQETQYF. The rearrangement links TRBV5-4 to TRBJ2-5; 7 nucleotides align to TRBD2. V lost 1 base, J lost 1 base, and 10 bases stayed unmatched. In germline, CDR1 is SGHNT, CDR2 YYREEE (reference sequence). This CDR3 contains 17 residues.